What follows describes a single TCR beta chain. Its antigen is not known. This record comes from a study of graft-versus-host responses after intestinal transplantation. Looking at the study overall: Anti-thymocyte globulin served as induction for all recipients, who then took tacrolimus and steroids for about 3 years.

Here immunoSEQ multiplex PCR was the method, and the copy in TCRdb shows in-frame clones only, minus some. Seen here are 24,000 or so clones, over 80% observed once, and the top ten hold 0.95% to 1.3%. The V gene lost 6 bases and the J gene lost 0 bases, with 12 bases spanning the gap. Germline V gives CDR1 MNHEY, CDR2 SVGAGI. The CDR3 contains 14 residues. Whole-study results and caveats: Patients with graft-donor T cell macrochimerism had high graft-versus-host to host-versus-graft clonal ratios in allografts. Circulating GvH clones peaking coincided with falling HvG clones soon after transplant. The recipient marrow held GvH clones, and some of them showed up first in ileum or blood.

The sample here was PBMCs, taken 28 days after intestinal transplant. The chain combines TRBV6-5 with TRBJ2-7; D possibly matches TRBD1 or TRBD2 (5 bases each). This TCR came from a human patient who received an intestinal transplant, so some T cells may come from the graft donor. CDR3 sequence: CASRGDAYSYEQYF. The CDR3 nucleotides are TGTGCCAGCAGGGGGGACGCGTACTCCTACGAGCAGTACTTC.